Presented here are 31 T cell receptor beta chains from one specimen sequenced in a study of beta chain features in type 1 diabetes. Every bit of the isolated RNA underwent reverse transcription, so sequencing read expressed TCRB transcripts. Assay: immunoSEQ multiplex PCR; the TCRdb copy retains only in-frame clones and omits some. The table has some 220,000 clones, roughly a tenth seen once; the top ten hold less than 1.5%. The source material was central memory CD4+ T cells from blood. These receptors were collected from a man aged 18 to 35 in good health.

This clone occurred a few times. The chain joins TRBV28 to TRBJ1-2; no reliable D call. The CDR3 is made up of 14 amino acids. Germline-derived CDR1 and CDR2 are MDHEN and SYDVKM. The V and J ends lost 5 bases and 3 bases respectively, with 13 bases between them. The CDR3 sequence: CASSPPDGYYGYTF. DNA of the CDR3: TGTGCCAGCAGTCCCCCGGACGGATACTATGGCTACACCTTC.

This clone was detected many times. V is TRBV29-1 and J is TRBJ2-1, with unresolved D. Germline V gene data show CDR1 as SQVTM and CDR2 as ANQGSEA. The CDR3 is 14 amino acids. Trimming stripped 0 bases from V and 6 bases from J, with 12 bases between. The CDR3 nucleotides read TGCAGCGTTGAAGATCGGTGGAAGAGCAATGAGCAGTTCTTC. Residues: CSVEDRWKSNEQFF.

This clone occurred a few times. This chain links TRBV7-9 with TRBJ1-2; D uncertain. Trimming left V 4 bases short and J 2 bases short, with 8 bases between. Germline values: CDR1 SEHNR, CDR2 FQNEAQ (reference sequence). This CDR3 has 13 amino acids. CDR3 sequence reads: CASSSGGNYGYTF. The CDR3 DNA sequence: TGTGCCAGCAGCTCCGGCGGGAACTATGGCTACACCTTC. Complete variable domain (other parts from reference TRBV7-9 and TRBJ1-2): DTGVSQNPRHKITKRGQNVTFRCDPISEHNRLYWYRQTLGQGPEFLTYFQNEAQLEKSRLLSDRFSAERPKGSFSTLEIQRTEQGDSAMYLCASSSGGNYGYTFGSGTRLTVV.

This clone occurred a few times. The chain uses TRBV6-5 and TRBJ2-2; D uncertain. Germline CDR1 and CDR2: MNHEY and SVGAGI. Trimming cost V 6 bases and J 9 bases, with 20 bases left between them. The CDR3 runs to 15 residues. The CDR3 loop is CASSLRPTILRELFF. CDR3 DNA: TGTGCCAGCAGCCTCCGACCTACTATCCTCAGGGAGCTGTTTTTT.

This chain links TRBV15 with TRBJ1-2; tentative D call: TRBD1 (6 bases). Germline values: CDR1 LNHNV, CDR2 YYDKDF (reference sequence). CDR3 length: 16 amino acids. The ends were cut back, 0 bases at V and 6 bases at J, with 17 bases in the middle. Here the CDR3 DNA reads TGTGCCACCAGCAGAGATCCATTGAGGGGGAGTGATGGCTACACCTTC. The encoded protein is CATSRDPLRGSDGYTF.

This chain joins TRBV9 and TRBJ2-1; weak D call: TRBD2 (5 bases). In germline, CDR1 is SGDLS, CDR2 YYNGEE. The CDR3 length is 17 residues. Trimming pared 1 base from V and 7 bases from J, leaving 21 bases between. The CDR3 nucleotides read TGTGCCAGCAGCGTAAGGATCGGGTTGGGAGCGGCTAATGAGCAGTTCTTC. It is translated as CASSVRIGLGAANEQFF.

CDR3 sequence: CAWSASKRGREQFF. CDR3 nucleotide sequence: TGTGCCTGGAGTGCCTCCAAACGGGGCAGGGAGCAGTTCTTC. The chain links TRBV30 to TRBJ2-1; D is perhaps TRBD1 or TRBD2 (5 bases each). Germline loops: CDR1 GTSNPN, CDR2 SVGIG (reference sequence). Between the trimmed V and J ends, which lost 1 base and 10 bases, there was a span of 17 bases. This CDR3 has 14 residues.

The rearrangement joins TRBV5-1 to TRBJ2-3; D unresolved. The germline V gene has CDR1 SGHRS and CDR2 YFSETQ. V gave up 3 bases and J gave up 2 bases, with 16 bases separating them. This CDR3 contains 16 residues. This CDR3 reads CASSSTTVLYTDTQYF. The CDR3 nucleotides are TGCGCCAGCAGCTCAACAACGGTCCTTTACACAGATACGCAGTATTTT.

The chain recombines TRBV29-1 with TRBJ2-3, with TRBD2 matching 8 bases. Germline-derived CDR1 and CDR2 are SQVTM and ANQGSEA. J lost 4 bases, V lost 3 bases, and 12 bases had no gene match. The CDR3 is 16 amino acids. As DNA, the CDR3 is TGCAGCGTTGACGGGGGGGTCCAGAACGGGGCAGATACGCAGTATTTT. Its protein is CSVDGGVQNGADTQYF.

The chain joins TRBV9 to TRBJ1-2; the D is unclear. V was shortened by 0 bases and J by 2 bases, with 11 bases between the two germline ends. Germline V gives CDR1 SGDLS, CDR2 YYNGEE. CDR3 length equals 15 residues. CDR3 nucleotides: TGTGCCAGCAGCGTAGTAGTCACAGCGAACTATGGCTACACCTTC. Residues: CASSVVVTANYGYTF.

This clone was detected only a few times. One junction end disagrees with the germline gene, perhaps due to a read error. The V and J genes are TRBV18 and TRBJ1-1; TRBD1 might be the D (6 bases). The CDR3 spans 16 residues. The germline V gene encodes CDR1 KGHSH and CDR2 LQKENI. The CDR3 DNA sequence: TGTGACAGCTCACCCTTTTCGGGACATTTGAACACTGAAGCTTTCTTT. Amino acid sequence: CDSSPFSGHLNTEAFF.

In this sample, this clone turned up a few times. The genes are TRBV11-2 and TRBJ1-2; D might be TRBD1 (5 bases). The CDR3 contains 14 residues. V was cut by 5 bases and J by 4 bases, with 14 bases left in between. Per the germline V gene, CDR1 is SGHAT and CDR2 is FQNNGV. The CDR3 DNA is TGTGCCAGCAGCAAGTACGGGGCGAGCTATGGCTACACCTTC. Translating gives CASSKYGASYGYTF.

The V call is TRBV5-4, the J call TRBJ2-1; the D is unclear. V was cut by 0 bases and J by 7 bases, with 8 bases left in between. Germline V CDR1 and CDR2: SGHNT, YYREEE (reference sequence). This CDR3 comprises 13 residues. CDR3 amino acids: CASSLDPVNEQFF. The CDR3 nucleotides are TGTGCCAGCAGCTTGGACCCGGTAAATGAGCAGTTCTTC.

This clone has just a few counts. One end of the junction does not line up with germline, which may come from a read error. V and J are TRBV11-3 and TRBJ2-3; no reliable D call. The CDR3 has 14 amino acids. CDR1 is SGHNT and CDR2 is YENEEA in the germline V gene. The chain's CDR3 is CASSLDGSTDTQYF. CDR3 nucleotide sequence: TGTGCCAGCAGCCTAGACGGAAGCACAGATACGCAGTATTTT.

The CDR3 DNA follows: TGTGCCTGGAGTACTAAGGGTTCGAACACTGAAGCTTTCTTT. Translation gives CAWSTKGSNTEAFF. V usage is TRBV30 and J usage is TRBJ1-1, with D unclear. The V gene lost 2 bases and the J gene lost 1 base, with 11 bases spanning the gap. There are 14 residues in the CDR3. Germline V lookup: CDR1 GTSNPN, CDR2 SVGIG (reference sequence).

This chain connects TRBV7-3 to TRBJ2-2; possible D gene TRBD2, 6 bases. Per the germline V gene, CDR1 is SGHTA and CDR2 is FQGTGA. This CDR3 is 16 amino acids long. Deletions cut 3 bases from V and 4 bases from J, with 15 bases between. CDR3 protein: CASSFPGSGGTGELFF. In nucleotides, the CDR3 is TGTGCCAGCAGCTTTCCCGGGAGTGGGGGCACCGGGGAGCTGTTTTTT. Full variable domain (remainder filled in from reference TRBV7-3 and TRBJ2-2): GAGVSQTPSNKVTEKGKYVELRCDPISGHTALYWYRQSLGQGPEFLIYFQGTGAADDSGLPNDRFFAVRPEGSVSTLKIQRTERGDSAVYLCASSFPGSGGTGELFFGEGSRLTVL.

This clone was detected only a few times. The gene calls are TRBV11-2 and TRBJ2-6; TRBD1 aligns across 8 bases. The CDR3 contains 17 residues. Germline V lookup: CDR1 SGHAT, CDR2 FQNNGV. The V gene end was trimmed by 5 bases and the J gene end by 0 bases; junction bases not matched to a gene: 6. The CDR3 nucleotides read TGTGCCAGCAGCCCCCGGGACAGGTCCTCTGGGGCCAACGTCCTGACTTTC. It translates to CASSPRDRSSGANVLTF.

The genes are TRBV4-2 and TRBJ2-1, with 7 bases lining up with TRBD2. The trim removed 1 base at V and 1 base at J, leaving 1 base unmatched. CDR1 LGHNA and CDR2 YNFKEQ come from the germline V gene. This CDR3 region has 15 residues. Here the CDR3 DNA reads TGTGCCAGCAGCCAAGGACTAGCTTCCTACAATGAGCAGTTCTTC. This codes for CASSQGLASYNEQFF.

This clone was seen at least ten times. This chain joins TRBV7-2 and TRBJ2-1; perhaps TRBD1 as D (5 bases). V dropped 5 bases and J dropped 0 bases, with 11 bases sitting between them. Per germline, CDR1 SGHTA and CDR2 FQGNSA. This CDR3 is built from 15 residues. Here the CDR3 DNA reads TGTGCCAGCAGCCTCCGACAGAGCTCCTACAATGAGCAGTTCTTC. This gives the protein CASSLRQSSYNEQFF.

This clone was counted only a few times. The chain links TRBV7-9 to TRBJ2-7; possibly TRBD2 for D (5 bases). V dropped 5 bases and J dropped 7 bases, with 18 bases sitting between them. The CDR3 has 14 residues. CDR1 SEHNR and CDR2 FQNEAQ come from the germline V gene (reference sequence). The CDR3 protein is CASSREGGVKEQYF. CDR3 coding DNA: TGTGCCAGCAGCCGAGAGGGTGGCGTGAAGGAGCAGTACTTC.

This clone has more than one count but fewer than ten. V and J are TRBV6-4 and TRBJ1-1, with a weak D call TRBD1 (6 bases). The CDR3 loop spans 12 amino acids. V was shortened by 2 bases and J by 9 bases, with 10 bases between the two germline ends. Germline assignment: CDR1 MRHNA and CDR2 SNTAGT. In DNA form, the CDR3 reads TGTGCCAGCAGTGACCGAACAGGGAAAGCTTTCTTT. Translating it yields CASSDRTGKAFF.

V gene TRBV5-4 combines with J gene TRBJ2-1; no firm D call. The CDR3 is 15 residues long. Germline V CDR1 and CDR2: SGHNT, YYREEE (reference sequence). Trimming removed 0 bases from V and 3 bases from J, with 10 bases in between. The CDR3 nucleotides read TGTGCCAGCAGCTTGGAGTTACTTAGCTACAATGAGCAGTTCTTC. Its protein is CASSLELLSYNEQFF.

This clone is a singleton in its sample. This chain joins TRBV5-4 and TRBJ2-6; D is uncertain. The V end lost 0 bases, the J end lost 2 bases, and 12 bases lay between the germline ends. This CDR3 has 17 residues. CDR1 is SGHNT, CDR2 YYREEE, per germline (reference sequence). The CDR3 reads CASSLGGTTPGANVLTF. CDR3 coding DNA: TGTGCCAGCAGCTTGGGGGGAACAACTCCTGGGGCCAACGTCCTGACTTTC.

This clone was observed a handful of times. This rearrangement joins TRBV9 to TRBJ2-7, with D perhaps matching TRBD1 or TRBD2 (5 bases each). The germline gives CDR1 SGDLS, CDR2 YYNGEE. The CDR3 spans 16 residues. V lost 0 bases and J 0 bases, leaving 13 bases between the germline ends. CDR3 in amino acids: CASSVGSAGSSYEQYF. The CDR3 DNA is TGTGCCAGCAGCGTAGGGTCGGCAGGGAGCTCCTACGAGCAGTACTTC.

This chain links TRBV2 with TRBJ2-5; the D gene is possibly TRBD2 (7 bases). V was cut by 6 bases and J by 4 bases, with 24 bases left in between. Germline-derived CDR1 and CDR2 are SNHLY and FYNNEI. The CDR3 extends over 17 amino acids. The CDR3 region has the DNA TGTGCCAGCAGGGAGGGGGACTACCAAACGGCGGTAGAGACCCAGTACTTC. Its translation is CASREGDYQTAVETQYF.

This clone was picked up many times. The rearrangement uses TRBV20-1 and TRBJ1-1; D unresolved. V lost 3 bases to trimming and J lost 6 bases, with 5 bases between them. CDR1 and CDR2 from the germline V gene are DFQATT and SNEGSKA (reference sequence). This CDR3 contains 10 residues. The CDR3 DNA reads as TGCAGTGCTAGTAGGGCTGAAGCTTTCTTT. Its protein product is CSASRAEAFF.

This clone has more than one count but fewer than ten. The chain uses TRBV5-4 and TRBJ2-3; D not resolved. V shed 4 bases and J shed 4 bases, with 13 bases lying between them. The length of the CDR3 is 14 residues. Germline-derived CDR1 and CDR2 are SGHNT and YYREEE (reference sequence). In nucleotides, the CDR3 is TGTGCCAGCAGCACGAAGGCTTATTCAGATACGCAGTATTTT. Encoded protein: CASSTKAYSDTQYF.

The chain combines TRBV7-3 with TRBJ2-7, with TRBD2 identical over 7 bases. The length of the CDR3 is 15 residues. Trimming removed 5 bases from V and 5 bases from J; junction bases left unmatched: 12. Per the germline V gene, CDR1 is SGHTA and CDR2 is FQGTGA. The DNA for the CDR3 is TGTGCCAGCAGCCTCCGGCGGGGGAGTGGAAACGAGCAGTACTTC. Residues: CASSLRRGSGNEQYF.

The rearrangement uses TRBV6-6 and TRBJ2-6; D is possibly TRBD1 or TRBD2 (5 bases each). The CDR3 is 16 amino acids. V was shortened by 4 bases and J by 0 bases, with 10 bases between the two germline ends. Germline values: CDR1 MNHNY, CDR2 SVGAGI (reference sequence). The DNA of the CDR3 is TGTGCCAGCAGTTTAGGGGAGCGCTCTGGGGCCAACGTCCTGACTTTC. Protein product: CASSLGERSGANVLTF.

This clone was seen at least ten times. Other DNA sequences in the same sample also yield this CDR3. This rearrangement joins TRBV29-1 to TRBJ1-1; D may be TRBD1 (5 bases). The CDR3 runs 13 residues. Per germline, CDR1 SQVTM and CDR2 ANQGSEA. V dropped 4 bases and J dropped 3 bases, with 12 bases sitting between them. In DNA form, the CDR3 reads TGCAGCGTTGCCCTCGCCAGGGACACTGAAGCTTTCTTT. Its translation is CSVALARDTEAFF.

Only a few counts were recorded for this clone. The chain employs TRBV4-2 and TRBJ2-1, with 10 bases matching TRBD2. CDR3 length: 17 residues. The V segment lost 0 bases and the J segment 7 bases; nucleotides outside the gene matches: 9. From germline, CDR1 is LGHNA and CDR2 YNFKEQ. CDR3 in DNA: TGTGCCAGCAGCCAAGAATCCCCACTAGCGGGGACGAATGAGCAGTTCTTC. Translated: CASSQESPLAGTNEQFF.